A selection of T cell receptor beta chains follows, all from one sample in a study of blood T cell repertoires in COVID-19. Sequencing used immunoSEQ multiplex PCR; TCRdb keeps in-frame clones, though not all of them. The sample holds about 400,000 clones, around nine tenths seen once. The sequencing sample was made of peripheral blood. All receptors come from a human donor in a cohort sampled during active COVID-19. Each CDR3 is given with its conserved first and last residue. Each record gives: clone size, D gene, V gene, J gene, CDR3 protein, CDR3 DNA. D genes are given only for firm matches. Only part of the rows carry a size: once, few, many, or a class if the clone is expanded.

NA	NA	TRBV5-1	TRBJ2-2	CASSLVADTGELFF	TGCGCCAGCAGCTTGGTTGCGGACACCGGGGAGCTGTTTTTT
NA	NA	TRBV7-2	TRBJ2-1	CASSFYGPRDEQFF	TGTGCCAGCAGCTTCTATGGTCCCCGGGATGAGCAGTTCTTC
NA	NA	TRBV4-2	TRBJ1-1	CASSQDSVFTEAFF	TGTGCCAGCAGCCAAGATAGCGTGTTTACTGAAGCTTTCTTT
NA	TRBD2	TRBV28	TRBJ2-1	CASALAGAMSSYNEQFF	TGTGCCAGCGCGCTAGCGGGCGCTATGAGCTCCTACAATGAGCAGTTCTTC
NA	NA	TRBV10-1	TRBJ1-6	CASSESRNLTDHNSPLHF	TGCGCCAGCAGTGAGTCCCGAAACCTGACAGATCATAATTCACCCCTCCACTTT
NA	NA	TRBV28	TRBJ1-2	CASSLFVAERGYTF	TGTGCCAGCAGTTTATTTGTCGCGGAGAGAGGCTACACCTTC
NA	NA	TRBV19	TRBJ2-3	CASSTGAESRGDTQYF	TGTGCCAGTAGTACCGGAGCGGAGTCACGTGGAGATACGCAGTATTTT
few	NA	TRBV15	TRBJ1-2	CATSSHGGGNYGYTF	TGTGCCACCAGCAGTCACGGGGGAGGTAACTATGGCTACACCTTC
NA	TRBD1	TRBV28	TRBJ2-7	CASSPYGRTGRNEQYF	TGTGCCAGCAGTCCCTATGGGCGGACAGGAAGGAACGAGCAGTACTTC
NA	NA	TRBV6-5	TRBJ2-7	CASSYLQGEQYF	TGTGCCAGCAGTTACCTCCAGGGGGAGCAGTACTTC
NA	NA	TRBV5-6	TRBJ2-5	CASSLGLADQETQYF	TGTGCCAGCAGCTTGGGGTTAGCGGACCAAGAGACCCAGTACTTC
NA	TRBD2	TRBV7-6	TRBJ2-1	CASSRLAPYNEQFF	TGTGCCAGCAGCCGACTAGCCCCCTACAATGAGCAGTTCTTC
once	NA	TRBV6-1	TRBJ2-1	CASVTGKEIYNEQFF	TGTGCCAGCGTGACGGGGAAAGAAATATACAATGAGCAGTTCTTC
once	TRBD1	TRBV20-1	TRBJ1-1	CSASQGDIYKAFF	TGCAGTGCTAGTCAGGGGGACATCTATAAAGCTTTCTTT
NA	TRBD1	TRBV3-1/TRBV3-2	TRBJ1-1	CASSQDGQGKAFF	TGTGCCAGCAGCCAAGACGGACAGGGGAAAGCTTTCTTT
NA	TRBD2	TRBV9	TRBJ2-2	CASSIGLAATGELFF	TGTGCCAGCAGCATTGGACTAGCCGCCACCGGGGAGCTGTTTTTT
once	TRBD1	TRBV7-2	TRBJ2-7	CASSTRPGQGYYEQYF	TGTGCCAGCAGCACGCGACCGGGACAGGGATACTACGAGCAGTACTTC
NA	NA	TRBV27	TRBJ1-2	CASSLRLNYGYTF	TGTGCCAGCAGTTTGAGACTTAACTATGGCTACACCTTC
many	TRBD2	TRBV5-1	TRBJ2-1	CASSLLVAGEGEQFF	TGCGCCAGCAGCTTGTTAGTAGCGGGAGAAGGGGAGCAGTTCTTC
NA	TRBD1	TRBV5-1	TRBJ1-4	CASSKGTGGEKLFF	TGCGCCAGCAGCAAAGGGACAGGGGGTGAAAAACTGTTTTTT
NA	TRBD2	TRBV7-2	TRBJ2-3	CASSLGGLAGSTDTQYF	TGTGCCAGCAGCTTAGGGGGACTAGCGGGCTCCACAGATACGCAGTATTTT
NA	TRBD1	TRBV2	TRBJ1-1	CASSLPRDRVGSTEAFF	TGTGCCAGCAGCCTCCCCCGGGACAGGGTGGGGAGCACTGAAGCTTTCTTT
NA	NA	TRBV19	TRBJ1-1	CASRITGTDTEAFF	TGTGCCAGTCGGATCACAGGGACGGACACTGAAGCTTTCTTT
once	NA	TRBV5-1	TRBJ1-2	CASSLGAGSYGYTF	TGCGCCAGCAGCTTGGGAGCGGGATCCTATGGCTACACCTTC
NA	NA	TRBV6-5	TRBJ1-6	CALAEARGNSPLHF	TGTGCCCTCGCCGAAGCCCGGGGAAATTCACCCCTCCACTTT
NA	NA	TRBV13	TRBJ1-1	CASSLEQGNTEAFF	TGTGCCAGCAGCTTAGAACAGGGGAACACTGAAGCTTTCTTT